The present entry profiles one T cell receptor (beta chain) with its context. Its recognized antigen is unknown. The sample holds no much larger clone one base away, and base qualities are not on file. The record originates from a study of cytomegalovirus exposure and HLA in healthy donors (dated by TCRdb to 2016 to 2017). Turning to the overall study: A later analysis indicated that the 120 validation repertoires were generated on the platform also employed for the roughly 730 repertoires of the first cohort. The study was designed to test whether signatures of past pathogen exposure could be identified by cataloging public T cell receptors. In addition to the first cohort of around 670 subjects, a separate validation cohort of 120 different subjects was used. To predict cytomegalovirus infection status, the study brought together high-throughput TCR immunosequencing, statistical association of individual TCRs with disease status, and machine learning. Broad study findings and their caveats: A later analysis found that TCRs clustered in the first cohort also tended to co-occur in the roughly 120 validation repertoires, with just under 95% of cluster scores above 0. In the study, some 180 TCR beta chains were listed as associated with cytomegalovirus. The authors suggested that the approach could potentially be generalized to other disease states and immunological phenotypes. While some public TCRs were present in many individuals, most TCR sequences turned up only very rarely across donors. In both the original and validation cohorts, the classifier was reported to diagnose cytomegalovirus status with high specificity and sensitivity. In vitro tests confirmed that a few of the cytomegalovirus-associated TCR beta chains recognize cytomegalovirus antigens. The validation cohort had no HLA typing available for a later analysis, so co-occurrence within that cohort was assessed over all 110 or so repertoires.

The germline V and J ends show losses of 4 bases and 2 bases respectively, and no gene match explains 9 bases of the junction. Reading from cysteine to phenylalanine, the CDR3 counts 19 amino acids. CDR3 DNA only is kept here, 57 bases in frame from base 1. The germline V gene sets CDR1 to MGHRA and CDR2 to YSYEKL. Donors formed part of the validation cohort, which comprised some 120 subjects and was distinct from the first cohort of 690 or so subjects. Receptor amplification or capture employed the immunoSEQ multiplex PCR assay. The study's processing was this. A statistical classification framework was developed to diagnose cytomegalovirus status using the catalog of TCR beta chain sequences. The immuneACCESS repertoire file appears here via TCRdb, limited to in-frame rearrangements. These files lack a portion of the clones; in checked studies, under half of the deficit traces to unresolved V genes, and the cause of the others is not known. That table furnishes V, J and clone size, whereas the DNA furnished D and trimming. Across this sample there are about 140,000 clones, with 86% seen only once. The ten largest make up less than 3% of the sample.

The rearrangement combines TRBV4-1 with TRBJ2-6, with 12 middle bases fitting TRBD1. Sequences were obtained from PBMCs. The receptor comes from a young man in good health and CMV-seronegative. CDR3 sequence: CASSLGTGQGATGANVLTF. The DNA reads as follows: TGCGCCAGCAGCCTAGGAACGGGACAGGGGGCGACTGGGGCCAACGTCCTGACTTTC.